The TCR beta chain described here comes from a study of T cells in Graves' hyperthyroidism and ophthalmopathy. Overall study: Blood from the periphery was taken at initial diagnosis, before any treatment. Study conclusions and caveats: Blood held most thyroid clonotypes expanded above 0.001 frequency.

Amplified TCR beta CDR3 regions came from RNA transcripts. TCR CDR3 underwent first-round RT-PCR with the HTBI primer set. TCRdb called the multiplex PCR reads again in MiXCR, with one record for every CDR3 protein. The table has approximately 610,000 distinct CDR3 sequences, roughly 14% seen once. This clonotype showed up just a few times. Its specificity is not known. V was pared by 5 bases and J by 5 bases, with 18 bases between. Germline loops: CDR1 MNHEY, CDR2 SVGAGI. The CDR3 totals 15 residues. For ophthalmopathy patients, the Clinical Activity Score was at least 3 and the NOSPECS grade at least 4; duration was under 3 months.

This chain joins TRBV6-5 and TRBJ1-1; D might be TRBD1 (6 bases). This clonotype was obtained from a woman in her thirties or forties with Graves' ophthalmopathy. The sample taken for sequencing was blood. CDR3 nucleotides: TGTGCCAGCAGTCCTCCTCGAGGGGGTGGAACTGAAGCTTTCTTT. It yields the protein CASSPPRGGGTEAFF.